This record looks at one T cell receptor beta chain sequence and its context. The data derive from a study of post-analysis software for immune sequencing data. Across the study: In terms of disease course, relapsing-remitting, secondary progressive and progressive-relapsing multiple sclerosis were included.

TCR beta cDNA libraries included unique molecular identifiers. TCRdb processed the PCR reads anew with MiXCR; each CDR3 protein has one entry. The sample lists 700,000 to 900,000 distinct CDR3 sequences; around 46% were seen once. The sequencing sample was made of blood. This sequence was found in a girl between 10 and 17 years old with multiple sclerosis.

The CDR3 reads CSARGAGRQVYGYTF. The CDR3 DNA follows: TGCAGTGCTAGAGGGGCGGGCAGACAAGTCTATGGCTACACCTTC. J is TRBJ1-2 and V is TRBV20-1; D is uncertain. Between the trimmed V and J ends, which lost 1 base and 4 bases, there was a span of 16 bases. Germline CDR1 is DFQATT and CDR2 is SNEGSKA (reference sequence). CDR3 size: 15 residues.